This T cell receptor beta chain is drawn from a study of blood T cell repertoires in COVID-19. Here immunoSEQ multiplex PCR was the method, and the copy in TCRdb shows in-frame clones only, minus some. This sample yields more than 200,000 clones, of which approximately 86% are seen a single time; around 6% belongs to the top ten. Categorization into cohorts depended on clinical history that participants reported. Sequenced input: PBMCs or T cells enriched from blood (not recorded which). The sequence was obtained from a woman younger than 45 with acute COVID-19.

The CDR3 DNA follows: TGTGCCAGCAGCCAAGAATGGATAGCGGAGCCCTACGAGCAGTACTTC. Protein sequence: CASSQEWIAEPYEQYF. The chain is built from TRBV14 and TRBJ2-7, with D maybe TRBD2 (6 bases). CDR3 size: 16 residues. Looked up from germline, CDR1 is SGHDN and CDR2 is FVKESK. Trimming shortened V by 0 bases and J by 2 bases, and 14 bases separated the two germline ends.